The entry that follows covers one T cell receptor (beta chain) sequence. Its antigen is not identified. Here immunoSEQ multiplex PCR was the method, and the copy in TCRdb shows in-frame clones only, minus some. The table has approximately 90,000 clones, roughly 91% seen once. This specimen belongs to a study of graft-versus-host responses after intestinal transplantation. This CDR3 has 14 amino acids. Germline CDR1 is SEHNR and CDR2 is FQNEAQ (reference sequence). Trimming cost V 3 bases and J 11 bases, with 17 bases left between them. V and J are TRBV7-9 and TRBJ1-5; D is possibly TRBD1 (6 bases). The receptor was isolated from a human donor who received an intestinal transplant. The source material was unstimulated CD8+ T cells sorted from spleen or lymph node cells, sampled before intestinal transplant. The chain's CDR3 is CASSLTGDPDAQHF. CDR3 nucleotides: TGTGCCAGCAGCTTGACAGGTGACCCTGATGCCCAGCATTTT.